One and the same sample provided the 22 T cell receptor beta chains below, sequenced in a study of vaccination effects on CD4 cells after COVID-19. Viral peptide pools were used in the ViraFEST assay to expand antigen-specific CD4+ T cells, and sequencing came afterward. The culture ran for 10 days before CD4+ T cells were isolated. The individual was infected with SARS-CoV-2 between March and December 2020, as confirmed by PCR. These TCRs' antigens remain unknown. This table comes from immunoSEQ multiplex PCR, and its TCRdb copy is limited to in-frame clones, with some not included. The data show fewer than 40,000 clones, more than 60% seen once. The input for sequencing was CD4+ T cells from PBMCs cultured with a peptide pool, taken before COVID-19 vaccination. These receptors all come from a human donor who had a prior SARS-CoV-2 infection.

This clone showed up just a few times. The rearrangement links TRBV11-3 to TRBJ1-1; 9 bases fit TRBD1. Germline V CDR1 and CDR2: SGHNT, YENEEA. Germline trimming cut 4 bases from V and 7 bases from J; bases unmatched to any gene: 4. The CDR3 is made up of 13 amino acids. This chain's CDR3 is CASSSGDRDEAFF. In DNA form, the CDR3 reads TGTGCCAGCAGCTCGGGGGACAGGGATGAAGCTTTCTTT.

The rearrangement joins TRBV6-5 to TRBJ2-3; 9 nucleotides line up with TRBD1. Germline lookup yields CDR1 MNHEY and CDR2 SVGAGI. The CDR3 runs 15 residues. V shed 6 bases and J 3 bases; nucleotides not matched to a gene: 7. The CDR3 nucleotides read TGTGCCAGCAGACCCGGACAGGGGAGAACAGATACGCAGTATTTT. As protein: CASRPGQGRTDTQYF.

The chain recombines TRBV9 with TRBJ2-3; D may match TRBD1 or TRBD2 (5 bases each). V was clipped by 4 bases and J by 2 bases, with 14 bases between them. The germline CDR1 and CDR2 sequences are SGDLS and YYNGEE. This CDR3 has 15 amino acids. The DNA for the CDR3 is TGTGCCAGCAGCTTCCGGGACCCAGACACAGATACGCAGTATTTT. It encodes CASSFRDPDTDTQYF.

The gene calls are TRBV5-4 and TRBJ2-1, with 7 bases identical to TRBD2. In germline, CDR1 is SGHNT, CDR2 YYREEE (reference sequence). V gave up 0 bases and J gave up 8 bases; unmatched junction bases: 8. The CDR3 has 15 amino acids. The CDR3 region is CASSLGTSGRDEQFF. The CDR3 DNA reads TGTGCCAGCAGCTTGGGGACTAGTGGGCGGGATGAGCAGTTCTTC.

The V and J genes are TRBV18 and TRBJ1-2; 7 bases are shared with TRBD1. Germline assignment: CDR1 KGHSH and CDR2 LQKENI. The CDR3 contains 15 residues. J gave up 8 bases and V 2 bases, and 11 bases lay outside the gene matches. In DNA, the CDR3 is TGTGCCAGCTCACCAGGGGACAGACCGCGAGAGGGCTACACCTTC. Its translation is CASSPGDRPREGYTF.

This chain uses TRBV9 with TRBJ1-1; D is unclear. V lost 0 bases to trimming and J lost 4 bases, with 7 bases between them. The CDR3 has 13 amino acids. Germline CDR1 and CDR2: SGDLS and YYNGEE. The CDR3 nucleotides read TGTGCCAGCAGCGTAGCGGTGGGCACTGAAGCTTTCTTT. It is translated as CASSVAVGTEAFF.

This clone was seen only a few times. The chain is built from TRBV24-1 and TRBJ2-5; TRBD1 aligns across 10 bases. Germline V gene lookup returns CDR1 KGHDR and CDR2 SFDVKD. With V trimmed by 5 bases and J by 4 bases, 0 bases remained unmatched. There are 13 residues in the CDR3. The CDR3 region has the DNA TGTGCCACCAGTGGGACAGGGGGAGAGACCCAGTACTTC. This translates into CATSGTGGETQYF.

The chain carries TRBV2 and TRBJ1-2, with TRBD1 identical over 7 bases. J gave up 4 bases and V 7 bases, and 6 bases lay outside the gene matches. The CDR3 extends over 13 amino acids. The germline V gene encodes CDR1 SNHLY and CDR2 FYNNEI. This chain's CDR3 is CASIGTETYGYTF. The CDR3 bases are TGTGCCAGCATAGGGACAGAGACCTATGGCTACACCTTC.

The V and J genes are TRBV19 and TRBJ2-7, with 7 bases matching TRBD1. With V trimmed by 5 bases and J by 1 base, 2 bases remained unmatched. The CDR3 runs 13 residues. Germline CDR1 and CDR2: LNHDA and SQIVND (reference sequence). Here the CDR3 DNA reads TGTGCCAGTAGTCCGGGACAGTCCTACGAGCAGTACTTC. This gives the protein CASSPGQSYEQYF.

This sequence joins TRBV10-3 and TRBJ1-6, with D tentatively TRBD1 (6 bases). CDR3 length: 15 amino acids. The V and J ends lost 8 bases and 8 bases respectively, with 19 bases between them. Germline CDR1 is ENHRY and CDR2 is SYGVKD. CDR3 DNA sequence: TGTGCCATCCAGCCTGGGCAGGGGATGGATTCACCCCTCCACTTT. Its translation: CAIQPGQGMDSPLHF.

The CDR3 nucleotides read TGCGCCAGCAGCCGGGGACAGGGTTTAGGAGAGCAGTACTTC. Translation: CASSRGQGLGEQYF. This sequence joins TRBV5-1 and TRBJ2-7, with 9 bases aligning to TRBD1. There are 14 residues in the CDR3. V dropped 4 bases and J dropped 7; count of bases not matched to a gene: 9. Germline V gene sequence: CDR1 SGHRS, CDR2 YFSETQ.

J is TRBJ1-5 and V is TRBV6-1; D gene uncertain. The CDR3 is made up of 15 amino acids. Trimming pared 2 bases from V and 0 bases from J, leaving 8 bases between. Germline CDR1 MNHNS, CDR2 SASEGT. In nucleotides, the CDR3 is TGTGCCAGCAGTGAACAAGGAAATAGCAATCAGCCCCAGCATTTT. Protein product: CASSEQGNSNQPQHF.

The chain links TRBV14 to TRBJ1-2, with no clear D. The germline gives CDR1 SGHDN, CDR2 FVKESK. This CDR3 is built from 13 residues. Trimming took 4 bases from V and 3 from J, leaving 9 bases between them. CDR3 sequence (DNA): TGTGCCAGCAGCCCGCTCGGGGACTATGGCTACACCTTC. Its protein product is CASSPLGDYGYTF.

The gene calls are TRBV5-5 and TRBJ2-7; 7 nucleotides agree with TRBD2. Germline V gives CDR1 SGHKS, CDR2 YYEKEE (reference sequence). Unmatched junction bases numbered 7, after V lost 0 bases and J lost 7 bases. The CDR3 spans 14 residues. The CDR3 nucleotides read TGTGCCAGCAGCTTGGGTGCGGGGGTGGGGGAGCAGTACTTC. Translated: CASSLGAGVGEQYF. The full variable domain, in which reference TRBV5-5 and TRBJ2-7 provide the parts outside the CDR3, is DAGVTQSPTHLIKTRGQQVTLRCSPISGHKSVSWYQQVLGQGPQFIFQYYEKEERGRGNFPDRFSARQFPNYSSELNVNALLLGDSALYLCASSLGAGVGEQYFGPGTRLTVT.

The rearrangement uses TRBV3-1 (or the pseudogene TRBV3-2) and TRBJ1-2; TRBD1 is a possible D gene (6 bases). Looked up from germline, CDR1 is LGHDT and CDR2 is YNNKEL (reference sequence). CDR3 length equals 15 residues. The V end lost 4 bases, the J end lost 3 bases, and 15 bases lay between the germline ends. In nucleotides, the CDR3 is TGTGCCAGCAGCCGGGGGGCGGGGACGGACTATGGCTACACCTTC. It yields the protein CASSRGAGTDYGYTF.

The J gene is TRBJ1-6, the V gene TRBV5-6, with 9 bases lining up with TRBD1. The ends lost 4 bases at V and 9 bases at J; junction bases unmatched: 11. This CDR3 is 16 amino acids long. Looked up from germline, CDR1 is SGHDT and CDR2 is YYEEEE. CDR3 nucleotide sequence: TGTGCCAGCAGCAGGTCCGGGACAGGGCATTTTTCACCCCTCCACTTT. Its protein product is CASSRSGTGHFSPLHF. The variable domain in full, with the rest retrieved from reference TRBV5-6 and TRBJ1-6, is DAGVTQSPTHLIKTRGQQVTLRCSPKSGHDTVSWYQQALGQGPQFIFQYYEEEERQRGNFPDRFSGHQFPNYSSELNVNALLLGDSALYLCASSRSGTGHFSPLHFGNGTRLTVT.

V and J are TRBV6-1 and TRBJ1-3; D not resolved. The CDR3 contains 17 residues. V lost 2 bases and J lost 7, with 21 bases in between. Germline V gene sequence: CDR1 MNHNS, CDR2 SASEGT. The CDR3 is CASSEFFRDTEGNTIYF. The CDR3 DNA reads TGTGCCAGCAGTGAATTCTTCCGAGACACCGAAGGGAACACCATATATTTT.

The chain carries TRBV10-3 and TRBJ2-5; D may be TRBD2 (6 bases). From germline, CDR1 is ENHRY and CDR2 SYGVKD. Trimming cost V 4 bases and J 3 bases, with 6 bases left between them. The CDR3 has 12 amino acids. This CDR3 is CAISGGEETQYF. The CDR3 bases are TGTGCCATCAGTGGGGGGGAAGAGACCCAGTACTTC.

V and J are TRBV28 and TRBJ1-3; possible D gene TRBD1, 5 bases. V was clipped by 1 base and J by 4 bases, with 14 bases between them. The V gene's germline CDR1 is MDHEN and CDR2 SYDVKM. This CDR3 comprises 16 residues. The CDR3 reads CASSLLGTLTGNTIYF. The CDR3 nucleotides are TGTGCCAGCAGTTTATTGGGGACTTTAACCGGAAACACCATATATTTT. Drawing the rest from reference TRBV28 and TRBJ1-3, the complete variable domain is DVKVTQSSRYLVKRTGEKVFLECVQDMDHENMFWYRQDPGLGLRLIYFSYDVKMKEKGDIPEGYSVSREKKERFSLILESASTNQTSMYLCASSLLGTLTGNTIYFGEGSWLTVV.

This clone showed up just once. This chain uses TRBV24-1 with TRBJ2-3; the D is unclear. The CDR3 extends over 12 amino acids. Trimming pared 0 bases from V and 6 bases from J, leaving 3 bases between. CDR1 and CDR2 (germline): KGHDR, SFDVKD. Written as DNA, the CDR3 is TGTGCCACCAGTGATTTGCTGGATACGCAGTATTTT. Its translation is CATSDLLDTQYF.

This clone was recorded only once. The V call is TRBV29-1, the J call TRBJ2-7, with 8 bases identical to TRBD1. The CDR3 loop spans 13 amino acids. The germline CDR1 and CDR2 sequences are SQVTM and ANQGSEA. Unmatched junction bases numbered 7, after V lost 4 bases and J lost 5 bases. CDR3 sequence reads: CSVVGDRKDEQYF. As DNA, the CDR3 is TGCAGCGTTGTCGGGGACAGGAAGGACGAGCAGTACTTC.

The V call is TRBV5-8, the J call TRBJ2-7; 12 bases map to TRBD2. V lost 4 bases and J lost 6; bases outside the gene matches: 8. The CDR3 is made up of 15 amino acids. The germline V gene has CDR1 SGHTS and CDR2 YDEGEE. The CDR3 DNA follows: TGTGCCAGCAGCAACCTAGCGGGAGGGGGCTCCGAGCAGTACTTC. It yields the protein CASSNLAGGGSEQYF.